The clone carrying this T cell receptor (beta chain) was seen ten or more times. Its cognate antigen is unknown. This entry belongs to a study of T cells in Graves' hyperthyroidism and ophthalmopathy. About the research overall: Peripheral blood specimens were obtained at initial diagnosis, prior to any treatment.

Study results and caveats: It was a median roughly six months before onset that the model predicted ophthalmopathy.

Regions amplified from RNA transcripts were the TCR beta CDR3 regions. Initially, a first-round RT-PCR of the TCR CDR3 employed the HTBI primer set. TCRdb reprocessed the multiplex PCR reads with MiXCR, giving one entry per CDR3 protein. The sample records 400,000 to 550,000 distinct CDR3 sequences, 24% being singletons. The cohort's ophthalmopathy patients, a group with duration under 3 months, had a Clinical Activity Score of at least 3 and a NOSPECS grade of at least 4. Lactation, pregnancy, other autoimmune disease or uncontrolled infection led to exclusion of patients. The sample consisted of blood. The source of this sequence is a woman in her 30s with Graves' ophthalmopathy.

The CDR3 reads CASSPGQHYGYTF. CDR3 nucleotide sequence: TGCGCCAGCAGCCCCGGACAGCACTATGGCTACACCTTC. The V and J genes are TRBV5-1 and TRBJ1-2, with D perhaps matching TRBD1 (6 bases). The V end was cut by 4 bases, the J end by 3 bases, with 10 bases between. The germline CDR1 and CDR2 sequences are SGHRS and YFSETQ. The CDR3 spans 13 residues.